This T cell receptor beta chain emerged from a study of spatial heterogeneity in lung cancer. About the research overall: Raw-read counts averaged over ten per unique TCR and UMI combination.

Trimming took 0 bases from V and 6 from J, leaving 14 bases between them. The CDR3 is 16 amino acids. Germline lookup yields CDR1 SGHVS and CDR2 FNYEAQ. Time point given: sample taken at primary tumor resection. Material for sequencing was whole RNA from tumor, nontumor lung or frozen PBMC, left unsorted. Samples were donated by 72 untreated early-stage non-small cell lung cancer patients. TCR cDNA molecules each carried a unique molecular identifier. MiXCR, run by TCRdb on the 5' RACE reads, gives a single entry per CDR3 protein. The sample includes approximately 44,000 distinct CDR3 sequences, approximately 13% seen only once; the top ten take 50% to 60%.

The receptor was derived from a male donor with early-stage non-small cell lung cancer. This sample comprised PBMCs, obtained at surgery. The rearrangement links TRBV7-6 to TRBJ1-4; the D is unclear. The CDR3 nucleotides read TGTGCCAGCAGCTTAGCATCTCGGCGGGGTGATGAAAAACTGTTTTTT. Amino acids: CASSLASRRGDEKLFF.